This TCR beta chain originates from a study of blood T cell repertoires in COVID-19. Study overall: COVID-19 samples from acute and convalescent phases originated in the United States, Italy and Spain.

Trimming left V 1 base short and J 0 bases short, with 7 bases between. CDR1 and CDR2 from the germline V gene are LGHDT and YNNKEL (reference sequence). This CDR3 is 15 amino acids long. This clone was counted once. Assay: immunoSEQ multiplex PCR; the TCRdb copy retains only in-frame clones and omits some. There are over 200,000 clones in the sample; 88% occur only once, and roughly 0.8% lies in the top ten. The chain combines TRBV3-1 (or the pseudogene TRBV3-2) with TRBJ2-1, with D unclear. The sequenced sample consisted of peripheral blood. This receptor was obtained from a woman in her 30s with acute or convalescent COVID-19. CDR3 sequence (DNA): TGTGCCAGCAGCCAAGGGCCTAGCTCCTACAATGAGCAGTTCTTC. This translates into CASSQGPSSYNEQFF.